This TCR beta chain stems from a study of somatic mutations in cytotoxic T cells in rheumatoid arthritis. Germline CDR1 is MNHEY and CDR2 is SVGAGI. There are 14 residues in the CDR3. V was cut by 2 bases and J by 2 bases, with 10 bases left in between. Libraries were prepared by immunoSEQ multiplex PCR; TCRdb keeps only in-frame clonotypes and omits some of them. The sample holds 15,000 to 20,000 clones, approximately 75% seen once. The TCR originated in an adult with rheumatoid arthritis. The sequencing sample was made of CD8+ T cells sorted from blood. The chain is built from TRBV6-5 and TRBJ2-7; D may be TRBD1 (6 bases). CDR3 DNA sequence: TGTGCCAGCAGTTACCAGGGGATAACCTACGAGCAGTACTTC. Translating gives CASSYQGITYEQYF.